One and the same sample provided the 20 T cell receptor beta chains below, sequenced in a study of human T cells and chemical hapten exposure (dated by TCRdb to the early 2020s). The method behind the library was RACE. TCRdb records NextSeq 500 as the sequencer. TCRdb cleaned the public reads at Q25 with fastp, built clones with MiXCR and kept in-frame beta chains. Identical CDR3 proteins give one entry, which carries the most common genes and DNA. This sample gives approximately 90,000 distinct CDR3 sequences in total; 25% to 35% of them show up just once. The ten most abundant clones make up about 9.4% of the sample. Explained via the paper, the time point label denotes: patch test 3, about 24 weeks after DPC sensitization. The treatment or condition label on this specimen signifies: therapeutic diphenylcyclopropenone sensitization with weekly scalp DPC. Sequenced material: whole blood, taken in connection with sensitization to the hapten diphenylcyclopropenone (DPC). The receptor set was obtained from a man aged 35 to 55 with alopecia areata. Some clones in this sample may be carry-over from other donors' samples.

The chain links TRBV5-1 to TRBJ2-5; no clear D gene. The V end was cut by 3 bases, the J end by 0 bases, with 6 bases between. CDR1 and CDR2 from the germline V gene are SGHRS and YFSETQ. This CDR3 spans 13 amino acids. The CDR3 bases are TGCGCCAGCAGCTATAATTACCAAGAGACCCAGTACTTC. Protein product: CASSYNYQETQYF.

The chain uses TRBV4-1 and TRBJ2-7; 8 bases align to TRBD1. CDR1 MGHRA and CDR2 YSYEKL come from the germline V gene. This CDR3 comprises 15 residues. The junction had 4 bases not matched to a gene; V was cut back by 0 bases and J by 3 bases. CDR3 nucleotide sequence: TGCGCCAGCAGCCAAGAGCACAGGGGGGTCTACGAGCAGTACTTC. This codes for CASSQEHRGVYEQYF.

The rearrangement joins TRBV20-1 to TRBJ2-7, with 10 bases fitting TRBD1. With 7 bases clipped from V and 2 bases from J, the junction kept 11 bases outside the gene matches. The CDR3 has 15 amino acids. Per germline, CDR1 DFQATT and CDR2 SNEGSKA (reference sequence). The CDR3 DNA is TGCAGTGTTGACGGGATCGGGACAGGGGCCTACGAGCAGTACTTC. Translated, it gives CSVDGIGTGAYEQYF.

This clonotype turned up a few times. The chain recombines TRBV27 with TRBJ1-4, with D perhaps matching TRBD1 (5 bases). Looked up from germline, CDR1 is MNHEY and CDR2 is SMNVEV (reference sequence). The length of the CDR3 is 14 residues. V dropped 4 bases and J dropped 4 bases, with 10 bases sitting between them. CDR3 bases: TGTGCCAGCAGTTCTATCGGGGGTAATGAAAAACTGTTTTTT. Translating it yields CASSSIGGNEKLFF.

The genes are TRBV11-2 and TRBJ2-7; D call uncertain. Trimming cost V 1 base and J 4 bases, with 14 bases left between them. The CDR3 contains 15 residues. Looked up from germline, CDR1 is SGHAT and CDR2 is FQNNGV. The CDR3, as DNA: TGTGCCAGCAGCTTAGGTCGCCATTCGCTTTACGAGCAGTACTTC. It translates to CASSLGRHSLYEQYF.

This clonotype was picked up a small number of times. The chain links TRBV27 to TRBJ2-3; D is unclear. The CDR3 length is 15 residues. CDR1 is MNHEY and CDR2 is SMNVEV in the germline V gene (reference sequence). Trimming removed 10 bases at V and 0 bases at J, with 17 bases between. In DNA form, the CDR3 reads TGTGCCACCGCCCCGGACGGTCCTAGCACAGATACGCAGTATTTT. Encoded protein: CATAPDGPSTDTQYF.

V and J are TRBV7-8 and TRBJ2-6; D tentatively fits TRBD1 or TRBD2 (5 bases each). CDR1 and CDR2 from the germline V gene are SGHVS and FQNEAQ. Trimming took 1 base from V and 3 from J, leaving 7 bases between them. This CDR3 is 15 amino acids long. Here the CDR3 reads CASSLGGYGANVLTF. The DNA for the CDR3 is TGTGCCAGCAGCTTAGGGGGGTATGGGGCCAACGTCCTGACTTTC.

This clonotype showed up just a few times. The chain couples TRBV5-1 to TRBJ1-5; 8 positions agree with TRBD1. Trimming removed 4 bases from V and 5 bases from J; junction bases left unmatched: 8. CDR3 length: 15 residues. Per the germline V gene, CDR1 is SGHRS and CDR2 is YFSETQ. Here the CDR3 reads CASSLWTGHDQPQHF. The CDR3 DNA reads TGCGCCAGCAGCCTGTGGACAGGGCATGATCAGCCCCAGCATTTT.

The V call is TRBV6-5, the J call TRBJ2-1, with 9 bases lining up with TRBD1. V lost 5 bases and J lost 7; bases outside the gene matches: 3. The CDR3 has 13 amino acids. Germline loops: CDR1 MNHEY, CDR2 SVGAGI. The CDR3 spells CASSQGTGNEQFF. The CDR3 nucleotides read TGTGCCAGCAGTCAAGGGACAGGGAATGAGCAGTTCTTC.

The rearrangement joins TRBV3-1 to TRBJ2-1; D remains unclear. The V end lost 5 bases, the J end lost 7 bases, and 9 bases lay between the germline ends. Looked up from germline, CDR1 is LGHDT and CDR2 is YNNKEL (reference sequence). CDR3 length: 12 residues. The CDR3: CASSIHWNEQFF. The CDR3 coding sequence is TGTGCCAGCAGCATCCACTGGAATGAGCAGTTCTTC.

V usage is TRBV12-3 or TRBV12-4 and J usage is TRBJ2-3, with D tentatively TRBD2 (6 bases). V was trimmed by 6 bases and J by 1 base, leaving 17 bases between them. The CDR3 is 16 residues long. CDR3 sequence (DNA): TGTGCCAGCAGCCCCGGGAGACCTAGTGGCACAGATACGCAGTATTTT. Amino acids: CASSPGRPSGTDTQYF.

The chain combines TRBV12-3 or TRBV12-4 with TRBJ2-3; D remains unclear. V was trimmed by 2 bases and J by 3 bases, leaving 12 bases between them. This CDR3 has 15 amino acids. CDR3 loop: CASSLLLPKTDTQYF. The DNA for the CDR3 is TGTGCCAGCAGTTTATTACTGCCGAAGACAGATACGCAGTATTTT.

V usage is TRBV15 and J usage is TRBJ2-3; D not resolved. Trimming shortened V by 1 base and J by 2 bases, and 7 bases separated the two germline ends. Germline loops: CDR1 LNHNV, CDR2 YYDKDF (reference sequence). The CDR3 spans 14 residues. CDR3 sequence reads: CATSRGLNTDTQYF. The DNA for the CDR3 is TGTGCCACCAGCAGAGGACTGAACACAGATACGCAGTATTTT.

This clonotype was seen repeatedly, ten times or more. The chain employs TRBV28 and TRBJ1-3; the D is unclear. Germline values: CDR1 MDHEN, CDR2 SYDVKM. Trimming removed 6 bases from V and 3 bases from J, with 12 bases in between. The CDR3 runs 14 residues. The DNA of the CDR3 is TGTGCCAGCAGCCGAGAACTCATTGGAAACACCATATATTTT. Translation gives CASSRELIGNTIYF.

The CDR3: CASITPIGGRGTDTQYF. The CDR3 region has the DNA TGCGCCAGCATAACTCCGATTGGCGGGAGGGGCACAGATACGCAGTATTTT. V is TRBV10-2 and J is TRBJ2-3, with 9 positions matching TRBD2. This CDR3 is 17 amino acids long. The germline V gene encodes CDR1 WSHSY and CDR2 SAAADI. With V trimmed by 7 bases and J by 1 base, 12 bases remained unmatched.

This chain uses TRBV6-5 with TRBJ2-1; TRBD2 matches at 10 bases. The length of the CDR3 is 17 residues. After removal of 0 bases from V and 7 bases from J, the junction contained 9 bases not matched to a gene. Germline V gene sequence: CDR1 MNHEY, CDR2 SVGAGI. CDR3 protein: CASSYSEALAGVNEQFF. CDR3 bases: TGTGCCAGCAGTTACTCTGAGGCTCTAGCGGGAGTAAATGAGCAGTTCTTC.

The CDR3 DNA is TGTGCCAGTAGTACCGCGAGGGACAGACAAAACATTCAGTACTTC. Its translation: CASSTARDRQNIQYF. The chain carries TRBV19 and TRBJ2-4; TRBD1 agrees at 7 bases. The ends lost 4 bases at V and 5 bases at J; junction bases unmatched: 8. This CDR3 is built from 15 residues. CDR1 and CDR2 from the germline V gene are LNHDA and SQIVND (reference sequence).

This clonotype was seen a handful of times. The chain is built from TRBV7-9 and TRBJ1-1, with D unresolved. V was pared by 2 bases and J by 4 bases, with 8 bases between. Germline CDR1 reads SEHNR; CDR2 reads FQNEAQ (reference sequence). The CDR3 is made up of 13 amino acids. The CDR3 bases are TGTGCCAGCAGCTTATCGACCCGCACTGAAGCTTTCTTT. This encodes CASSLSTRTEAFF.

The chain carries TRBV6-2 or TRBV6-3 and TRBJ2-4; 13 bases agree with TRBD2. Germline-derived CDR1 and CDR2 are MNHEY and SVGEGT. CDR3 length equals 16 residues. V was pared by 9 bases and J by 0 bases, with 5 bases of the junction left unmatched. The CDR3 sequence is CASGLAGVQAKNIQYF. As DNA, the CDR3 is TGTGCCAGTGGACTAGCGGGAGTTCAAGCCAAAAACATTCAGTACTTC.

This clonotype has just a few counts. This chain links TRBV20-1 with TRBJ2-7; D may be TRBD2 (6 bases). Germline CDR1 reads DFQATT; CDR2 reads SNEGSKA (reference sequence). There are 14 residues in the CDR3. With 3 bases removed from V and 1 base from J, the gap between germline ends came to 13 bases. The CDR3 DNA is TGCAGTGCTAGTGGCGGGACCTATTCCTACGAGCAGTACTTC. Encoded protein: CSASGGTYSYEQYF.